This T cell receptor (beta chain) was found in a study of shared T cell receptors in the human thymus. This clone was detected a few times. Clones were sequenced by immunoSEQ multiplex PCR, and TCRdb holds only the in-frame ones, with some missing. The data hold hundreds of thousands of clones, with around 87% observed a single time. J lost 1 base, V lost 2 bases, and 8 bases had no gene match. This CDR3 is 16 amino acids long. Germline CDR1 reads SGHNT; CDR2 reads YYREEE (reference sequence). This sample also appeared in a second study, on human thymus T cells. That study reports: Donors were healthy Finnish infants having corrective surgery for congenital heart defects. In thymic and blood repertoires alike, V and J usage looked biased. Unrelated people showed highly overlapping thymic repertoires, related research reported.

Sequencing input: thymocytes. The V and J genes are TRBV5-4 and TRBJ2-7, with 8 nucleotides matching TRBD1. This clonotype was sampled from a boy younger than two with a congenital heart defect. CDR3 in DNA: TGTGCCAGCAGCTTTCGCCCCGGACAGGGATCCTACGAGCAGTACTTC. It yields the protein CASSFRPGQGSYEQYF.